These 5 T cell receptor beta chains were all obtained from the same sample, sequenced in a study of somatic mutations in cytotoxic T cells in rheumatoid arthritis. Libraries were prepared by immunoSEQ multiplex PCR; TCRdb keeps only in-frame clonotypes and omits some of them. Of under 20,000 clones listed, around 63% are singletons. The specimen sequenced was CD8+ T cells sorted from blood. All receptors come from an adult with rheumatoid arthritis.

The CDR3 coding sequence is TGTGCCAGCAGTTGGGCCGTCAATCAGCCCCAGCATTTT. As protein: CASSWAVNQPQHF. This chain joins TRBV6-5 and TRBJ1-5; D not certain. The V end lost 4 bases, the J end lost 3 bases, and 7 bases lay between the germline ends. The CDR3 is 13 amino acids. Germline lookup yields CDR1 MNHEY and CDR2 SVGAGI.

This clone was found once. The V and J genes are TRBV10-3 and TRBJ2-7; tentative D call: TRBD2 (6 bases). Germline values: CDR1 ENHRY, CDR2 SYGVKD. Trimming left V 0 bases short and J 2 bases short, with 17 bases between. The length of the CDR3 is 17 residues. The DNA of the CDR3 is TGTGCCATCAGTGAGTCGGGTGGAGGGTTGGGGACCTACGAGCAGTACTTC. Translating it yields CAISESGGGLGTYEQYF.

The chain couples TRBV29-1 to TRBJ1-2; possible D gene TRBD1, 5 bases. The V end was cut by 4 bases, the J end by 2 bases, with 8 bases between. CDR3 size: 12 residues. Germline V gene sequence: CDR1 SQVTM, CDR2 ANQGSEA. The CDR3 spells CSVAAGNYGYTF. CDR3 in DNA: TGCAGCGTTGCCGCAGGGAACTATGGCTACACCTTC.

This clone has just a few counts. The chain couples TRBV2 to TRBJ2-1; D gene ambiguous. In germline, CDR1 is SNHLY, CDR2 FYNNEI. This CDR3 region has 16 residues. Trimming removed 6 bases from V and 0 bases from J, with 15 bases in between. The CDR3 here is CASSDVAPSSYNEQFF. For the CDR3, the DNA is TGTGCCAGCAGCGACGTTGCGCCAAGCTCCTACAATGAGCAGTTCTTC.

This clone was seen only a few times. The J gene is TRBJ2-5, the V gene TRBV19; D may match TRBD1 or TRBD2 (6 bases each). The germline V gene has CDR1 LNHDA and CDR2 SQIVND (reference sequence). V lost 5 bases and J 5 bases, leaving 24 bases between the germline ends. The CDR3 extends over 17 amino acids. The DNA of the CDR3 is TGTGCCAGTAGTCCCCCCGCGTGGGGGGCCGTTGGGGAGACCCAGTACTTC. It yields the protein CASSPPAWGAVGETQYF.